This T cell receptor (beta chain) was captured by sequencing in a study of blood T cell repertoires in COVID-19. TCRdb's copy holds only in-frame clones and misses some; the assay was immunoSEQ multiplex PCR. The table lists fewer than 450,000 clones, about 90% of them singletons. The V segment lost 6 bases and the J segment 5 bases; nucleotides outside the gene matches: 6. This CDR3 has 15 residues. CDR1 is MNHEY and CDR2 is SVGAGI in the germline V gene. The sequenced sample consisted of PBMCs or T cells enriched from blood (not recorded which). The TCR originated in a woman between 25 and 40 years old who had recovered from COVID-19. The rearrangement links TRBV6-5 to TRBJ2-1; 11 bases line up with TRBD2. CDR3 sequence (DNA): TGTGCCAGCAGCACTCCGGGACTAGCGGACAATGAGCAGTTCTTC. The encoded protein is CASSTPGLADNEQFF.